The rows below give T cell receptor beta chains drawn from one sample of a study of glioma-infiltrating T cells. TCRdb reanalysed the multiplex PCR reads using MiXCR and keeps one entry per CDR3 protein. Of more than 85,000 distinct CDR3 sequences in the sample, 25% were seen once. Sequencing input: glioma tissue, nonneoplastic brain tissue, or PBMCs (not recorded which). These receptors originate from a human donor with low-grade glioma or glioblastoma, undergoing nonglioma brain surgery, or in good health (not recorded which). The CDR3 runs from the conserved cysteine through the conserved F or W. D genes are given only for firm matches. Size is stated for part of the rows, as once, few or many counts, or as a class when the clone is expanded.

D: .; V: TRBV29-1; size: many; J: TRBJ2-5; CDR3: CSVAEGMSSQYF; DNA: TGCAGCGTTGCGGAGGGGATGAGTTCCCAGTACTTC
D: TRBD2; V: TRBV11-2; size: .; J: TRBJ2-7; CDR3: CASSSPDLLAGLYEQYF; DNA: TGTGCCAGCAGCTCTCCTGATTTACTAGCGGGACTTTACGAGCAGTACTTC
D: .; V: TRBV29-1; size: .; J: TRBJ2-5; CDR3: CSVERRGGRETQYF; DNA: TGCAGCGTTGAACGCAGGGGGGGGAGGGAGACCCAGTACTTC
D: .; V: TRBV3-1; size: many; J: TRBJ2-3; CDR3: CASSQGHGTDTQYF; DNA: TGTGCCAGCAGCCAAGGACACGGCACAGATACGCAGTATTTT
D: .; V: TRBV19; size: many; J: TRBJ1-2; CDR3: CASTQNYGYTF; DNA: TGTGCCAGTACCCAGAACTATGGCTACACCTTC
D: TRBD1; V: TRBV30; size: .; J: TRBJ1-1; CDR3: CAWSRTGMGEAFF; DNA: TGTGCCTGGAGTCGGACAGGGATGGGTGAAGCTTTCTTT
D: .; V: TRBV4-1; size: few; J: TRBJ2-7; CDR3: CASSRPDSYEQYF; DNA: TGCGCCAGCAGCCGCCCGGACAGTTACGAGCAGTACTTC
D: .; V: TRBV29-1; size: .; J: TRBJ2-7; CDR3: CSAGGQAGYEQYF; DNA: TGCAGCGCCGGCGGGCAGGCCGGCTACGAGCAGTACTTC
D: .; V: TRBV5-6; size: .; J: TRBJ2-1; CDR3: CASSLTGWGFNEQFF; DNA: TGTGCCAGCAGCTTGACTGGCTGGGGATTCAATGAGCAGTTCTTC
D: .; V: TRBV7-9; size: few; J: TRBJ2-5; CDR3: CASSPGREQETQYF; DNA: TGTGCCAGCAGCCCTGGACGGGAACAAGAGACCCAGTACTTC
D: .; V: TRBV5-1; size: many; J: TRBJ1-2; CDR3: CASSRGSRTITIRDQGGYTF; DNA: TGCGCCAGCAGCAGGGGGAGCAGAACGATAACGATACGCGACCAGGGTGGCTACACCTTC
D: .; V: TRBV19; size: many; J: TRBJ1-2; CDR3: CASSMVGSGGYTF; DNA: TGTGCCAGTAGTATGGTCGGATCTGGAGGCTACACCTTC
D: TRBD2; V: TRBV2; size: .; J: TRBJ2-1; CDR3: CANRKETSGRMRGKQFF; DNA: TGTGCCAACCGAAAAGAGACTAGCGGGAGGATGCGGGGCAAGCAGTTCTTC
D: TRBD2; V: TRBV4-2; size: .; J: TRBJ2-2; CDR3: CASRLAATGELFF; DNA: TGTGCCAGCAGACTAGCGGCCACCGGGGAGCTGTTTTTT
D: TRBD2; V: TRBV29-1; size: .; J: TRBJ2-1; CDR3: CSATSGSLNEQFF; DNA: TGCAGTGCGACTAGCGGGAGCCTCAATGAGCAGTTCTTC
D: .; V: TRBV2; size: few; J: TRBJ1-1; CDR3: CASSEARVSTEAFF; DNA: TGTGCCAGCAGTGAAGCAAGAGTTTCCACTGAAGCTTTCTTT
D: .; V: TRBV7-3; size: .; J: TRBJ1-1; CDR3: CASRAEMNTAAFF; DNA: TGTGCCAGCAGGGCCGAAATGAACACTGCAGCTTTCTTT
D: .; V: TRBV6-6; size: many; J: TRBJ2-1; CDR3: CASSYSQWDEQFF; DNA: TGTGCCAGCAGTTACTCTCAGTGGGATGAGCAGTTCTTC
D: TRBD1; V: TRBV5-1; size: .; J: TRBJ2-7; CDR3: CASRRGQGSFYEQYF; DNA: TGCGCCAGCAGACGGGGACAGGGTTCTTTCTACGAGCAGTACTTC
D: TRBD1; V: TRBV28; size: many; J: TRBJ2-3; CDR3: CASSLGHRGPTDTQYF; DNA: TGTGCCAGCAGTTTGGGTCACAGGGGACCCACAGATACGCAGTATTTT
D: .; V: TRBV4-3; size: many; J: TRBJ1-1; CDR3: CASSQSRSESMNTEAFF; DNA: TGCGCCAGCAGCCAGTCACGGTCAGAAAGCATGAACACTGAAGCTTTCTTT
D: .; V: TRBV28; size: .; J: TRBJ2-7; CDR3: CASSLLSNYEQYF; DNA: TGTGCCAGCAGTTTATTATCGAACTACGAGCAGTACTTC
D: .; V: TRBV20-1; size: many; J: TRBJ2-3; CDR3: CSARGIGTDTQYF; DNA: TGCAGTGCTCGAGGGATTGGCACAGATACGCAGTATTTT
D: .; V: TRBV6-4; size: many; J: TRBJ1-1; CDR3: CASSEHENTEAFF; DNA: TGTGCCAGCAGCGAACACGAAAACACTGAAGCTTTCTTT
D: .; V: TRBV9; size: .; J: TRBJ2-1; CDR3: CASSVGRDLLYHEQFF; DNA: TGTGCCAGCAGCGTAGGGAGGGATCTCCTGTACCATGAGCAGTTCTTC
D: .; V: TRBV7-2; size: many; J: TRBJ2-7; CDR3: CASSLQGYSYEQYF; DNA: TGTGCCAGCAGCTTACAGGGCTACTCCTACGAGCAGTACTTC
D: .; V: TRBV9; size: many; J: TRBJ1-2; CDR3: CASSVTGSPFGGYTF; DNA: TGTGCCAGCAGCGTCACAGGATCTCCCTTCGGTGGCTACACCTTC
D: .; V: TRBV19; size: many; J: TRBJ2-1; CDR3: CASSSTWQFF; DNA: TGTGCCAGTAGCTCCACATGGCAGTTCTTC
D: .; V: TRBV14; size: .; J: TRBJ2-7; CDR3: CASSQEGFPSYEQYF; DNA: TGTGCCAGCAGCCAAGAGGGCTTTCCCTCCTACGAGCAGTACTTC
D: .; V: TRBV19; size: .; J: TRBJ2-5; CDR3: CASSLEQQETQYF; DNA: TGTGCCAGTAGTCTAGAACAGCAAGAGACCCAGTACTTC
D: .; V: TRBV20-1; size: .; J: TRBJ2-5; CDR3: CSANGGELKEIQYF; DNA: TGCAGTGCTAACGGAGGGGAACTGAAGGAGATCCAGTACTTC
D: .; V: TRBV29-1; size: .; J: TRBJ1-2; CDR3: CSAGGPGSLNYGYIF; DNA: TGCAGCGCAGGAGGCCCCGGGTCTCTAAACTATGGCTACATCTTC
D: .; V: TRBV10-3; size: many; J: TRBJ1-1; CDR3: CAISQPEQGNTEAFF; DNA: TGTGCCATCAGTCAACCGGAGCAGGGGAACACTGAAGCTTTCTTT
D: TRBD2; V: TRBV7-2; size: .; J: TRBJ2-1; CDR3: CASSRPGGGPYSYEQFF; DNA: TGTGCCAGCAGCCGGCCGGGCGGGGGGCCCTATTCCTATGAGCAGTTCTTC
D: .; V: TRBV12-3/TRBV12-4; size: .; J: TRBJ1-5; CDR3: CASSSSGGQPQHF; DNA: TGTGCCAGCAGTTCCTCGGGGGGACAGCCCCAGCATTTT
D: .; V: TRBV6-6; size: many; J: TRBJ1-1; CDR3: CASSYVSGGGTEAFF; DNA: TGTGCCAGCAGTTACGTATCGGGGGGGGGCACTGAAGCTTTCTTT
D: .; V: TRBV19; size: many; J: TRBJ1-1; CDR3: CASSRGRPTDEAFF; DNA: TGTGCCAGTAGTAGGGGGAGACCTACAGATGAAGCTTTCTTT
D: .; V: TRBV7-9; size: many; J: TRBJ1-1; CDR3: CASSLERMNTEAFF; DNA: TGTGCCAGCAGCTTAGAACGGATGAACACTGAAGCTTTCTTT
D: TRBD2; V: TRBV12-3/TRBV12-4; size: .; J: TRBJ2-7; CDR3: CASSLSPSGRNKQYF; DNA: TGTGCCAGCAGCTTAAGCCCTAGCGGGAGGAATAAGCAGTACTTC
D: .; V: TRBV3-1; size: many; J: TRBJ2-3; CDR3: CASSLSWAFYTQYF; DNA: TGTGCCAGCAGCCTTTCCTGGGCCTTTTATACGCAGTATTTT
D: TRBD1; V: TRBV28; size: many; J: TRBJ1-6; CDR3: CASSLLKTGASPLHF; DNA: TGTGCCAGCAGCCTCTTGAAGACAGGGGCTTCACCCCTCCACTTT
D: TRBD1; V: TRBV28; size: many; J: TRBJ2-3; CDR3: CASSSGGTTTDTQYF; DNA: TGTGCCAGCAGTTCAGGGGGAACTACCACAGATACGCAGTATTTT